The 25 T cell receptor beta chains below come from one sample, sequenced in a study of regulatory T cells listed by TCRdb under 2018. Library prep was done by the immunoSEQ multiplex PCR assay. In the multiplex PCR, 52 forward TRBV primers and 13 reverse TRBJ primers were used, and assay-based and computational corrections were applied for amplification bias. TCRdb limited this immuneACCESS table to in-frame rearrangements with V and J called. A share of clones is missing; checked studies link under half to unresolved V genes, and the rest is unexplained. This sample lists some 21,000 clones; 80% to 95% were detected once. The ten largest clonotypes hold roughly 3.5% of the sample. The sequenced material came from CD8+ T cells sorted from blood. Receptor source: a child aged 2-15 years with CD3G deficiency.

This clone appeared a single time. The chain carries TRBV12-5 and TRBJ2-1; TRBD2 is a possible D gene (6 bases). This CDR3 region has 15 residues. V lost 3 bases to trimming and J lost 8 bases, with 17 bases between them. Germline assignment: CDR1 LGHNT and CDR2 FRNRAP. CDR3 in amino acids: CASGFNGDRGYEQFF. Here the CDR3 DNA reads TGTGCTAGTGGTTTCAATGGTGACCGGGGGTATGAGCAGTTCTTC.

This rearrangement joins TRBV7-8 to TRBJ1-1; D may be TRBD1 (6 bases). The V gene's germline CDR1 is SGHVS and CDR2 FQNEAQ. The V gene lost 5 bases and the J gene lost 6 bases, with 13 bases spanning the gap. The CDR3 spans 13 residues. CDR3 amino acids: CASSAGDISEAFF. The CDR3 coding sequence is TGTGCCAGCAGCGCAGGGGACATTTCTGAAGCTTTCTTT.

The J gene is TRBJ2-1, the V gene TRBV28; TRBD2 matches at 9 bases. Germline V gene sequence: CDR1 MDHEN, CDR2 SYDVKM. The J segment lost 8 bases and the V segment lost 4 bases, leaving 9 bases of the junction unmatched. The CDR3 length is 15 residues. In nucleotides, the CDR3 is TGTGCCAGCAGTTCAATAGCGGGAGTTAATGATGAGCAGTTCTTC. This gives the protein CASSSIAGVNDEQFF.

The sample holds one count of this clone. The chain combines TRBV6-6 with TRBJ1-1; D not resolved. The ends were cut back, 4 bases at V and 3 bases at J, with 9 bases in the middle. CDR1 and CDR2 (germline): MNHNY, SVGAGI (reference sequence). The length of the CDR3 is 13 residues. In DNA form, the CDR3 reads TGTGCCAGCAGTTCCGTCCATTACACTGAAGCTTTCTTT. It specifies CASSSVHYTEAFF.

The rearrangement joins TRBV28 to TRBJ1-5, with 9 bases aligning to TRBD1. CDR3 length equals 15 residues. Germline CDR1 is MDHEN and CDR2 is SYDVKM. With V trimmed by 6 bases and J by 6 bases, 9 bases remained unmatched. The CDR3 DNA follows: TGTGCCAGCAGCTATACAGGGGGCGGGCTTCAGCCCCAGCATTTT. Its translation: CASSYTGGGLQPQHF.

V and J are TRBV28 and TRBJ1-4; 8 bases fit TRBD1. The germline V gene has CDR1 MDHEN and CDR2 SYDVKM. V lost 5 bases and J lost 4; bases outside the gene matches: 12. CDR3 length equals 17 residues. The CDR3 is CASSPRTGKGINEKLFF. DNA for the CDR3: TGTGCCAGCAGTCCGCGGACAGGGAAGGGGATTAATGAAAAACTGTTTTTT.

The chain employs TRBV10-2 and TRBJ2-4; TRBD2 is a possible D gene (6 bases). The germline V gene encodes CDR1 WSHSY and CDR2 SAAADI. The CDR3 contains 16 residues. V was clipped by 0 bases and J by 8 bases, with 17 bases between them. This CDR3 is CASSESGGTPKDIQYF. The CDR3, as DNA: TGCGCCAGCAGTGAGTCTGGAGGGACTCCTAAGGACATTCAGTACTTC.

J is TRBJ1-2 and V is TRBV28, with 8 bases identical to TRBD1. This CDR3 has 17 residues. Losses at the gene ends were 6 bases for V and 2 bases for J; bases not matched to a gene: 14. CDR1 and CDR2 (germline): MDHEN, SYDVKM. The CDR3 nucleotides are TGTGCCAGCAGCTCGCCTTGGGACAGGCCCCAGAACTATGGCTACACCTTC. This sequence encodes CASSSPWDRPQNYGYTF.

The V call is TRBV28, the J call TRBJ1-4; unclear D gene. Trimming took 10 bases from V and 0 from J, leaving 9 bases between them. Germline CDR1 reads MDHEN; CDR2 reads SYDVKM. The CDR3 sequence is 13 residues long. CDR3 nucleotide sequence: TGTGCCACTAAGGCTGCAACTAATGAAAAACTGTTTTTT. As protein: CATKAATNEKLFF.

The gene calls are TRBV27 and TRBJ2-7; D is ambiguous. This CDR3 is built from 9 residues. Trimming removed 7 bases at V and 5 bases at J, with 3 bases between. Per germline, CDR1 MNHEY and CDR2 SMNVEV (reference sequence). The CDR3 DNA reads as TGTGCCAGCAACCACGAGCAGTACTTC. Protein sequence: CASNHEQYF.

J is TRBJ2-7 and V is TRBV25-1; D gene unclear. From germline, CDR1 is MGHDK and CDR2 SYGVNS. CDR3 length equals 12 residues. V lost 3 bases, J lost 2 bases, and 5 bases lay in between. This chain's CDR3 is CASSDPAYEQYF. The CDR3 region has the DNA TGTGCCAGCAGTGATCCGGCCTACGAGCAGTACTTC.

CDR3 in amino acids: CASSRGWAYEQYF. CDR3 sequence (DNA): TGTGCCAGCAGCCGCGGGTGGGCCTACGAGCAGTACTTC. The V gene is TRBV28, the J gene TRBJ2-7; TRBD2 might be the D (5 bases). Trimming left V 6 bases short and J 2 bases short, with 11 bases between. The CDR3 loop spans 13 amino acids. Per the germline V gene, CDR1 is MDHEN and CDR2 is SYDVKM.

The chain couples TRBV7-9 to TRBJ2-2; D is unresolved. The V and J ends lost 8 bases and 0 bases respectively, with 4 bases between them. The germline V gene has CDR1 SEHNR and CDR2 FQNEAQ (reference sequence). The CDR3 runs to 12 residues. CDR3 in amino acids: CASGTNTGELFF. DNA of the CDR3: TGTGCCAGCGGGACGAACACCGGGGAGCTGTTTTTT. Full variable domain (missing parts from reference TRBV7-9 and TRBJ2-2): DTGVSQNPRHKITKRGQNVTFRCDPISEHNRLYWYRQTLGQGPEFLTYFQNEAQLEKSRLLSDRFSAERPKGSFSTLEIQRTEQGDSAMYLCASGTNTGELFFGEGSRLTVL.

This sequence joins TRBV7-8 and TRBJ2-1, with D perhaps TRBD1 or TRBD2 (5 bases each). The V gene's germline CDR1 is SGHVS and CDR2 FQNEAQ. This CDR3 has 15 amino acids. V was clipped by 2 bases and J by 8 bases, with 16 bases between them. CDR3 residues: CASSLSGAAEDEQFF. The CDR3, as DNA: TGTGCCAGCAGCTTAAGTGGGGCTGCGGAGGATGAGCAGTTCTTC.

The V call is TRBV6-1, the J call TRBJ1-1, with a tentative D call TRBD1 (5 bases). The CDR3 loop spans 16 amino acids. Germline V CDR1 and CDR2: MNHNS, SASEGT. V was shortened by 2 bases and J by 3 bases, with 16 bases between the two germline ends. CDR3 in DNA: TGTGCCAGCAGTGAATTAGGGGTAGTGGCCGACACTGAAGCTTTCTTT. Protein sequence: CASSELGVVADTEAFF.

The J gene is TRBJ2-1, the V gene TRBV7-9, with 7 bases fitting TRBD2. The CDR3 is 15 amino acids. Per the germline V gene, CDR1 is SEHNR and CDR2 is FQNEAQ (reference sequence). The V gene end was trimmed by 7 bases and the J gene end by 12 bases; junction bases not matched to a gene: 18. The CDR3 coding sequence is TGTGCCAGCACTCTTGGGGGGGAGCGAGGGTTGGCGCAGTTCTTC. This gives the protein CASTLGGERGLAQFF.

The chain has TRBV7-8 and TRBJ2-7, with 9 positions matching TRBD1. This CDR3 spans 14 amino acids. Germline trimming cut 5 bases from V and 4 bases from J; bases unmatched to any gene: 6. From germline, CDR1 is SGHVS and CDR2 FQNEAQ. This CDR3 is CASSPRDRDYEQYF. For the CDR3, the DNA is TGTGCCAGCAGCCCACGGGACAGGGATTACGAGCAGTACTTC.

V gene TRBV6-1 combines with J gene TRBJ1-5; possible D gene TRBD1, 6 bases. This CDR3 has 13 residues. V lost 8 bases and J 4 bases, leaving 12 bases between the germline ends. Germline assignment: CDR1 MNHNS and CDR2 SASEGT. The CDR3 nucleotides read TGTGCCAGCGGGTACAGGGATAATCAGCCCCAGCATTTT. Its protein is CASGYRDNQPQHF.

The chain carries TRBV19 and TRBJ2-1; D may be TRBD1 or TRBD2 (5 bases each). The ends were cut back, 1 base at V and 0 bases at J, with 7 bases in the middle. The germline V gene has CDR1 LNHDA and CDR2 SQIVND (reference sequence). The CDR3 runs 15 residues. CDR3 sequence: CASSIGGPSYNEQFF. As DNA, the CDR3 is TGTGCCAGTAGTATAGGGGGACCCTCCTACAATGAGCAGTTCTTC.

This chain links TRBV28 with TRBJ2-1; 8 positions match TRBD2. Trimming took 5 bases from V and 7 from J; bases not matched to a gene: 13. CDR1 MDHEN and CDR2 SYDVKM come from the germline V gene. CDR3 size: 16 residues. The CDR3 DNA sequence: TGTGCCAGCAGTCCTGTAGCGGGAAGGGGGATGAATGAGCAGTTCTTC. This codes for CASSPVAGRGMNEQFF.

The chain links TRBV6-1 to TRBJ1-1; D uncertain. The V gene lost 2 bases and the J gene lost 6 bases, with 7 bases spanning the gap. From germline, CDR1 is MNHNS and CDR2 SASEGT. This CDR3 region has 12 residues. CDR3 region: CASSEIGSEAFF. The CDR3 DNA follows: TGTGCCAGCAGTGAAATCGGCTCTGAAGCTTTCTTT.

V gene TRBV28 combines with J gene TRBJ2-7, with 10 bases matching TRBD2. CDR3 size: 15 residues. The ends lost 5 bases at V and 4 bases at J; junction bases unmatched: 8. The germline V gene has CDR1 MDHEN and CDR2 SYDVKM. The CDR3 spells CASSPIAGGGYEQYF. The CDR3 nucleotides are TGTGCCAGCAGTCCTATAGCGGGAGGTGGGTACGAGCAGTACTTC.

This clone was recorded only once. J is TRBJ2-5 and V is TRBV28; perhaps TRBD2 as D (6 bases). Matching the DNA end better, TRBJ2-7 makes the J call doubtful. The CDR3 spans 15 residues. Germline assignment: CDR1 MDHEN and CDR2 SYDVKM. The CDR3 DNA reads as TGTGCCAGCAGTTTGCCCGCAGCCGGGGGCTACGAGCAGTACTTC. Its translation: CASSLPAAGGYEQYF.

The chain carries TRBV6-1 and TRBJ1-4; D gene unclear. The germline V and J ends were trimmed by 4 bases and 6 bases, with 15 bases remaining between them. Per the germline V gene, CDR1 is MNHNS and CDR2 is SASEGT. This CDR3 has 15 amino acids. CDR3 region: CASSGGRVTDEKLFF. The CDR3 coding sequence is TGTGCCAGCAGTGGAGGAAGGGTGACGGATGAAAAACTGTTTTTT.

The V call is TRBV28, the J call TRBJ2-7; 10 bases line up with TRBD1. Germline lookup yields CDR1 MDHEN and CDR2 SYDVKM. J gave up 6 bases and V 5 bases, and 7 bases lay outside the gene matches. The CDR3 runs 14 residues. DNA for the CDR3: TGTGCCAGCAGTACGGCGGGACAGGGGAGCGAGCAGTACTTC. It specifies CASSTAGQGSEQYF.